This entry lists 19 T cell receptor beta chains sequenced from one sample in a study of blood T cell repertoires in COVID-19. Libraries were prepared by immunoSEQ multiplex PCR; TCRdb keeps only in-frame clonotypes and omits some of them. The data show about 170,000 clones, roughly 86% seen once. The sample taken for sequencing was peripheral blood. Receptors originate from a man aged 45-65 years with active or convalescent COVID-19.

This rearrangement joins TRBV5-1 to TRBJ1-2, with TRBD1 matching 7 bases. Per germline, CDR1 SGHRS and CDR2 YFSETQ. The CDR3 contains 14 residues. The V gene end was trimmed by 4 bases and the J gene end by 1 base; junction bases not matched to a gene: 4. Here the CDR3 reads CASSPRDSNYGYTF. CDR3 DNA: TGCGCCAGCAGCCCTAGGGACAGTAACTATGGCTACACCTTC.

The rearrangement joins TRBV25-1 to TRBJ1-2, with a tentative D call TRBD1 (6 bases). Germline V CDR1 and CDR2: MGHDK, SYGVNS. This CDR3 contains 15 residues. The V end lost 6 bases, the J end lost 7 bases, and 21 bases lay between the germline ends. DNA of the CDR3: TGTGCCAGCAGGGGGGTTTTAGCAGGGGTAGGTGGCTACACCTTC. It codes for CASRGVLAGVGGYTF.

The gene calls are TRBV11-2 and TRBJ2-2; 10 bases fit TRBD1. V trimming: 5 bases; J trimming: 7 bases; junction bases outside the gene matches: 7. The CDR3 consists of 15 residues. Germline V gene sequence: CDR1 SGHAT, CDR2 FQNNGV. CDR3 nucleotide sequence: TGTGCCAGCAGCCCGCGACAGGGGGCAGGCGGGGAGCTGTTTTTT. Protein sequence: CASSPRQGAGGELFF.

V is TRBV2 and J is TRBJ2-7, with 9 bases that match TRBD1. The CDR3 spans 12 residues. Germline V gives CDR1 SNHLY, CDR2 FYNNEI. The V and J ends lost 8 bases and 1 base, in that order; junction bases with no gene match: 0. CDR3 DNA sequence: TGTGCCAGCGGGACAGGGTCCTACGAGCAGTACTTC. Protein sequence: CASGTGSYEQYF.

The chain joins TRBV4-2 to TRBJ2-7; TRBD2 matches at 10 bases. Germline V CDR1 and CDR2: LGHNA, YNFKEQ. The J segment lost 5 bases and the V segment lost 4 bases, leaving 11 bases of the junction unmatched. The CDR3 contains 16 residues. CDR3 nucleotide sequence: TGTGCCAGCAGCCGCGGGGTGAGCGGGGGGGCAGACGAGCAGTACTTC. The encoded protein is CASSRGVSGGADEQYF.

The chain uses TRBV7-3 and TRBJ1-2; 7 nucleotides align to TRBD1. This CDR3 comprises 14 residues. Losses at the gene ends were 8 bases for V and 3 bases for J; bases not matched to a gene: 9. Per the germline V gene, CDR1 is SGHTA and CDR2 is FQGTGA. This chain's CDR3 is CASSEGAGDYGYTF. CDR3 DNA: TGTGCCAGCTCGGAGGGGGCAGGTGACTATGGCTACACCTTC. Filled out from reference TRBV7-3 and TRBJ1-2, the complete variable domain reads GAGVSQTPSNKVTEKGKYVELRCDPISGHTALYWYRQSLGQGPEFLIYFQGTGAADDSGLPNDRFFAVRPEGSVSTLKIQRTERGDSAVYLCASSEGAGDYGYTFGSGTRLTVV.

For this clone: Other DNA sequences in the same sample also yield this CDR3. The rearrangement links TRBV19 to TRBJ1-6; D gene ambiguous. Germline V gene sequence: CDR1 LNHDA, CDR2 SQIVND (reference sequence). The CDR3 extends over 14 amino acids. V lost 0 bases and J lost 10, with 10 bases in between. The CDR3 DNA sequence: TGTGCCAGTAGTATAGATGGCGGAGGATCACCCCTCCACTTT. It codes for CASSIDGGGSPLHF.

This sequence joins TRBV18 and TRBJ1-5; maybe TRBD1 (6 bases). The CDR3 consists of 16 residues. Trimming took 5 bases from V and 0 from J, leaving 14 bases between them. The germline gives CDR1 KGHSH, CDR2 LQKENI. The CDR3 DNA is TGTGCCAGCTCATCCAAGGACAGATATAGCAATCAGCCCCAGCATTTT. As protein: CASSSKDRYSNQPQHF.

This clone came up a few times. This rearrangement joins TRBV7-2 to TRBJ1-5, with 7 bases that match TRBD1. Germline values: CDR1 SGHTA, CDR2 FQGNSA. After removal of 5 bases from V and 7 bases from J, the junction contained 8 bases not matched to a gene. The CDR3 is 14 amino acids. Written as DNA, the CDR3 is TGTGCCAGCAGCCCTCGACAGGGAGGCCAGCCCCAGCATTTT. Translated, it gives CASSPRQGGQPQHF.

This clone showed up just a few times. The chain employs TRBV24-1 and TRBJ1-5; TRBD1 matches 7 bases. The V gene's germline CDR1 is KGHDR and CDR2 SFDVKD. CDR3 size: 13 residues. V lost 7 bases, J lost 3 bases, and 2 bases stayed unmatched. CDR3 DNA sequence: TGTGCCACCAGAGGACAGGACAATCAGCCCCAGCATTTT. Protein product: CATRGQDNQPQHF.

The genes are TRBV18 and TRBJ2-1, with D possibly matching TRBD1 (6 bases). This CDR3 region has 16 residues. Between the trimmed V and J ends, which lost 1 base and 6 bases, there was a span of 16 bases. In germline, CDR1 is KGHSH, CDR2 LQKENI. CDR3 protein: CASSPLSQGRINEQFF. In DNA, the CDR3 is TGTGCCAGCTCACCACTGTCACAGGGTCGGATCAATGAGCAGTTCTTC.

In DNA, the CDR3 is TGCGCCAGCAGCGGAAGGGACTTCTACGAGCAGTACTTC. This translates into CASSGRDFYEQYF. The chain is built from TRBV23-1 and TRBJ2-7; D is possibly TRBD2 (6 bases). TRBV23-1 qualifies as an ORF whose function is uncertain. This CDR3 comprises 13 residues. The V end was cut by 6 bases, the J end by 3 bases, with 12 bases between.

The rearrangement joins TRBV2 to TRBJ1-5, with 9 bases matching TRBD1. Losses at the gene ends were 5 bases for V and 4 bases for J; bases not matched to a gene: 6. This CDR3 spans 15 amino acids. Germline-derived CDR1 and CDR2 are SNHLY and FYNNEI. The CDR3 reads CASSHRTGANQPQHF. The CDR3 nucleotides are TGTGCCAGCAGTCATCGGACAGGGGCGAATCAGCCCCAGCATTTT.

This chain links TRBV5-4 with TRBJ2-2; D is perhaps TRBD1 (8 bases). The germline V gene has CDR1 SGHNT and CDR2 YYREEE (reference sequence). The V end lost 6 bases, the J end lost 1 base, and 16 bases lay between the germline ends. The CDR3 spans 16 residues. The chain's CDR3 is CASKEQGGKNTGELFF. CDR3 DNA sequence: TGTGCCAGCAAGGAACAGGGGGGGAAGAACACCGGGGAGCTGTTTTTT.

The chain links TRBV5-8 to TRBJ1-3, with D maybe TRBD1 (5 bases). Trimming took off 1 base at V and 0 bases at J, with 11 bases between the two ends. This CDR3 contains 16 residues. Germline V lookup: CDR1 SGHTS, CDR2 YDEGEE. CDR3 DNA sequence: TGTGCCAGCAGCTTGACTGGGGGGTTCTCTGGAAACACCATATATTTT. Translated: CASSLTGGFSGNTIYF.

The chain uses TRBV4-2 and TRBJ1-6; D unresolved. CDR3 length equals 14 residues. Germline values: CDR1 LGHNA, CDR2 YNFKEQ. Trimming removed 0 bases from V and 7 bases from J, with 7 bases in between. The DNA for the CDR3 is TGTGCCAGCAGCCAAGATACGGGAAATTCACCCCTCCACTTT. This gives the protein CASSQDTGNSPLHF.

The chain employs TRBV7-2 and TRBJ2-1, with 9 bases lining up with TRBD2. Germline CDR1 reads SGHTA; CDR2 reads FQGNSA. The CDR3 is made up of 15 amino acids. Trimming took 4 bases from V and 4 from J; bases not matched to a gene: 5. The CDR3 coding sequence is TGTGCCAGCAGCTCACAGGCGGGGGGGTACAATGAGCAGTTCTTC. It is translated as CASSSQAGGYNEQFF.

J is TRBJ2-1 and V is TRBV2; possibly TRBD1 for D (5 bases). V gave up 6 bases and J gave up 5 bases, with 17 bases separating them. The CDR3 covers 15 residues. Germline V gene data show CDR1 as SNHLY and CDR2 as FYNNEI. CDR3 bases: TGTGCCAGCAGGCCCCTAGGGGCCTTACACAATGAGCAGTTCTTC. Its protein is CASRPLGALHNEQFF.

This chain connects TRBV7-2 to TRBJ2-7, with D unresolved. Germline V gives CDR1 SGHTA, CDR2 FQGNSA. The V and J ends lost 4 bases and 6 bases respectively, with 10 bases between them. The CDR3 is made up of 12 amino acids. The CDR3 loop reads CASSYAGSEQYF. CDR3 sequence (DNA): TGTGCCAGCAGCTACGCAGGTTCCGAGCAGTACTTC.